This passage covers 17 T cell receptor beta chains from one sample sequenced in a study of T-cell reconstitution after alpha-beta-depleted transplantation in children. The TCRbeta library incorporated unique molecular identifiers. From the PCR reads, TCRdb called clonotypes with MiXCR, one entry per CDR3 protein. Among about 900,000 distinct CDR3 sequences listed, 25% to 35% were seen once. The specimen comprised PBMCs, mostly from graft donor cells, sampled 360 days after TCRalphabeta/CD19-depleted stem cell transplant. The origin of the receptors is a boy in the first two years of life who had a stem cell transplant for SCID, so the T cells may come from the graft donor.

There are a few counts of this clonotype. V usage is TRBV12-3 or TRBV12-4 and J usage is TRBJ2-1, with 12 positions matching TRBD2. The ends lost 8 bases at V and 10 bases at J; junction bases unmatched: 9. This CDR3 is 14 amino acids long. CDR3 nucleotide sequence: TGTGCCAGCGGTTGGGGACTAGCGGGCTGGGAGCAGTTCTTC. Its protein product is CASGWGLAGWEQFF.

This clonotype has a count of ten or more. This chain joins TRBV5-5 and TRBJ1-5, with 8 bases that match TRBD1. Germline lookup yields CDR1 SGHKS and CDR2 YYEKEE (reference sequence). The CDR3 has 14 amino acids. J lost 1 base, V lost 4 bases, and 1 base had no gene match. CDR3 in amino acids: CASSRTGSNQPQHF. The CDR3 DNA reads as TGTGCCAGCAGCCGGACAGGGAGCAATCAGCCCCAGCATTTT.

This clonotype was recorded at least ten times. J is TRBJ2-2 and V is TRBV3-1; tentatively, D is TRBD1 (6 bases). This CDR3 is built from 14 residues. V lost 1 base and J 4 bases, leaving 7 bases between the germline ends. The germline CDR1 and CDR2 sequences are LGHDT and YNNKEL (reference sequence). The CDR3 region is CASSQGGGTGELFF. The CDR3 DNA reads as TGTGCCAGCAGCCAAGGAGGGGGCACCGGGGAGCTGTTTTTT.

This clonotype was seen repeatedly, ten times or more. The CDR3 nucleotides are TGTGCCAGCAGTGCTCTCGACCGGGGCTACGAGCAGTACTTC. Encoded protein: CASSALDRGYEQYF. The chain links TRBV25-1 to TRBJ2-7; TRBD2 might be the D (5 bases). The CDR3 loop spans 14 amino acids. Per germline, CDR1 MGHDK and CDR2 SYGVNS. Trimming stripped 4 bases from V and 3 bases from J, with 13 bases between.

J is TRBJ2-1 and V is TRBV20-1; 10 nucleotides match TRBD2. The CDR3 is 14 residues long. V lost 6 bases and J lost 6; bases outside the gene matches: 8. Looked up from germline, CDR1 is DFQATT and CDR2 is SNEGSKA (reference sequence). This CDR3 is CSARLASGGNEQFF. The CDR3 DNA is TGCAGTGCCCGTCTGGCTAGCGGGGGCAATGAGCAGTTCTTC.

The CDR3 reads CASSGIAGADTQYF. DNA for the CDR3: TGTGCCAGCAGTGGAATAGCGGGGGCAGATACGCAGTATTTT. The chain recombines TRBV27 with TRBJ2-3; 9 bases agree with TRBD2. The CDR3 runs to 14 residues. The germline V gene has CDR1 MNHEY and CDR2 SMNVEV (reference sequence). With 5 bases clipped from V and 4 bases from J, the junction kept 4 bases outside the gene matches.

The rearrangement uses TRBV5-1 and TRBJ2-1, with D unclear. The CDR3 has 13 residues. The germline CDR1 and CDR2 sequences are SGHRS and YFSETQ. The V end lost 4 bases, the J end lost 2 bases, and 7 bases lay between the germline ends. CDR3 protein: CASSPEAYNEQFF. The CDR3 bases are TGCGCCAGCAGCCCCGAAGCCTACAATGAGCAGTTCTTC.

This clonotype has just one count. The rearrangement links TRBV5-1 to TRBJ2-6; 8 nucleotides match TRBD2. The trim removed 8 bases at V and 4 bases at J, leaving 11 bases unmatched. Germline CDR1 reads SGHRS; CDR2 reads YFSETQ. This CDR3 is built from 16 residues. CDR3 protein: CASTIGGAQGANVLTF. The CDR3 nucleotides read TGCGCCAGTACGATCGGGGGGGCGCAAGGGGCCAACGTCCTGACTTTC. Full variable domain (missing parts from reference TRBV5-1 and TRBJ2-6): KAGVTQTPRYLIKTRGQQVTLSCSPISGHRSVSWYQQTPGQGLQFLFEYFSETQRNKGNFPGRFSGRQFSNSRSEMNVSTLELGDSALYLCASTIGGAQGANVLTFGAGSRLTVL.

The chain uses TRBV27 and TRBJ2-7, with TRBD1 identical over 8 bases. J was trimmed by 0 bases and V by 5 bases; bases with no gene match: 9. This CDR3 contains 16 residues. In germline, CDR1 is MNHEY, CDR2 SMNVEV (reference sequence). The CDR3 coding sequence is TGTGCCAGCAGTCCAACTAGGGACAGGAGCTCCTACGAGCAGTACTTC. Translated, it gives CASSPTRDRSSYEQYF.

This clonotype appeared a few times. The chain employs TRBV5-6 and TRBJ1-4; D is perhaps TRBD1 (6 bases). This CDR3 has 16 residues. CDR1 is SGHDT and CDR2 is YYEEEE in the germline V gene. Trimming pared 3 bases from V and 6 bases from J, leaving 18 bases between. CDR3 amino acids: CASSSAQGKGDEKLFF. In nucleotides, the CDR3 is TGTGCCAGCAGCTCCGCCCAGGGGAAGGGGGATGAAAAACTGTTTTTT.

The rearrangement uses TRBV6-1 and TRBJ2-3; 14 bases match TRBD2. The CDR3 sequence is 16 residues long. The germline gives CDR1 MNHNS, CDR2 SASEGT. V dropped 5 bases and J dropped 2; count of bases not matched to a gene: 3. The DNA of the CDR3 is TGTGCCAGCAGTCGACTAGCGGGGGGGCACACAGATACGCAGTATTTT. Translating gives CASSRLAGGHTDTQYF.

The rearrangement uses TRBV10-1 and TRBJ2-3, with 9 positions matching TRBD2. Germline V gene data show CDR1 as WNHNN and CDR2 as SYGVQD (reference sequence). With 1 base clipped from V and 8 bases from J, the junction kept 13 bases outside the gene matches. This CDR3 is built from 17 residues. CDR3 sequence: CASSELPLAGIEGTQYF. The CDR3, as DNA: TGCGCCAGCAGTGAGTTACCTCTAGCGGGGATTGAGGGTACGCAGTATTTT.

The sample holds a few counts of this clonotype. The V call is TRBV12-3 or TRBV12-4, the J call TRBJ2-2, with no clear D. The germline V and J ends were trimmed by 2 bases and 1 base, with 8 bases remaining between them. The CDR3 spans 15 residues. DNA for the CDR3: TGTGCCAGCAGTTTACGGCGGATGAACACCGGGGAGCTGTTTTTT. It yields the protein CASSLRRMNTGELFF.

The chain is built from TRBV15 and TRBJ2-2; possibly TRBD2 for D (5 bases). The CDR3 consists of 15 residues. Germline V gene data show CDR1 as LNHNV and CDR2 as YYDKDF (reference sequence). Deletions cut 0 bases from V and 7 bases from J, with 12 bases between. The CDR3 nucleotides are TGTGCCACCAGCAGAGATCGGAAAGCGGTCGGGGAGCTGTTTTTT. It codes for CATSRDRKAVGELFF.

The rearrangement links TRBV5-1 to TRBJ2-3; D possibly corresponds to TRBD2 (5 bases). Germline assignment: CDR1 SGHRS and CDR2 YFSETQ. This CDR3 contains 15 residues. V was cut by 2 bases and J by 0 bases, with 10 bases left in between. CDR3 region: CASSFSLASTDTQYF. CDR3 bases: TGCGCCAGCAGCTTCTCTCTAGCAAGCACAGATACGCAGTATTTT.

This clonotype was seen more than once but under ten times. The chain carries TRBV6-5 and TRBJ2-7, with TRBD2 matching over 9 bases. The CDR3 consists of 16 residues. Per the germline V gene, CDR1 is MNHEY and CDR2 is SVGAGI. Trimming cost V 5 bases and J 1 base; bases outside gene matches: 9. The CDR3 loop reads CASSNLRAGGSYEQYF. The CDR3 coding sequence is TGTGCCAGCAGTAATCTCAGAGCGGGGGGATCCTACGAGCAGTACTTC.

There are many counts of this clonotype. The chain links TRBV7-9 to TRBJ2-7; the D is unclear. Germline CDR1 SEHNR, CDR2 FQNEAQ (reference sequence). The CDR3 runs 12 residues. V was pared by 2 bases and J by 3 bases, with 5 bases between. The CDR3 DNA is TGTGCCAGCAGCTTAAAGGGCTACGAGCAGTACTTC. Amino acids: CASSLKGYEQYF.